The entry below gives a single T cell receptor beta chain sequence along with its context. The data were taken from a study of blood T cell repertoires in COVID-19. Per the authors' pipeline: Reference gene primer amplification gave estimated nucleated cell counts. Clones were read by immunoSEQ multiplex PCR, and TCRdb kept only the in-frame ones, dropping some. For V, J and clone size, that table is used; D and trimming come from the DNA. The sample lists 95,000 to 150,000 clones, 79% occurring once. Germline loops: CDR1 SNHLY, CDR2 FYNNEI. V lost 7 bases and J lost 10, with 14 bases in between. CDR3 length equals 12 residues.

The gene calls are TRBV2 and TRBJ1-5; maybe TRBD1 (5 bases). This clonotype was obtained from a man aged 35-49 years with active or convalescent COVID-19. Sequenced material: peripheral blood. The CDR3 DNA reads as TGTGCCAGCACTCTAAGGGGTGGTCCCCAGCATTTT. Amino acid sequence: CASTLRGGPQHF.